What follows is one T cell receptor beta chain and its context. This record comes from a study of shared clonotypes between healthy human individuals. The protocol was immunoSEQ multiplex PCR, while the TCRdb copy is restricted to in-frame clones and leaves out a portion. The sample holds millions of clones, more than 80% seen once. The CDR3 has 15 residues. Germline V gives CDR1 SGHDT, CDR2 YYEEEE. J was trimmed by 7 bases and V by 1 base; bases with no gene match: 7. Sequencing was done on a sample of naive CD4+ T cells sorted from blood. Subset noted: CD45RA+ positively selected. The chain carries TRBV5-6 and TRBJ1-5; TRBD1 matches 8 bases. This receptor was identified in a man younger than 35 in good health. Here the CDR3 DNA reads TGTGCCAGCAGCTTGTATTCAGGGGGCCGGCAGCCCCAGCATTTT. Translation: CASSLYSGGRQPQHF.